These 21 T cell receptor beta chains originate from one sample sequenced in a study of identical twins listed by TCRdb under 2016. The library was made by 5' RACE. The sequencer listed for this sample is Illumina HiSeq 2000. The public reads were reanalyzed by TCRdb: fastp trimming at Q25, MiXCR alignment, in-frame beta chains only. CDR3 protein sequences are deduplicated, and each keeps its most common genes and DNA. This sample comprises around 300,000 distinct CDR3 sequences, about 8% of them detected only once. The ten largest clones represent over 2% of the sample. This sample was shared with a second study, whose subject was yellow fever vaccine responses in identical twins.

The sequencing sample was made of memory (CD45RO+) T cells sorted from blood. The cell subset or site label, read with the paper, signifies: CD45RO+ enriched T cells. The origin of the receptors is a woman aged 18 to 35 in good health.

This clonotype came up many times. This chain connects TRBV20-1 to TRBJ2-2; 7 bases fit TRBD2. Germline CDR1 is DFQATT and CDR2 is SNEGSKA (reference sequence). This CDR3 spans 16 amino acids. V was clipped by 1 base and J by 5 bases; unmatched bases: 10. The CDR3 protein is CSARGERGSFTGELFF. The CDR3 DNA sequence: TGCAGTGCTAGAGGGGAGCGGGGATCATTTACCGGGGAGCTGTTTTTT.

This clonotype was recorded a few times. The chain is built from TRBV24-1 and TRBJ2-1; maybe TRBD2 (5 bases). CDR1 and CDR2 from the germline V gene are KGHDR and SFDVKD. The V end was cut by 5 bases, the J end by 9 bases, with 16 bases between. This CDR3 comprises 14 residues. In nucleotides, the CDR3 is TGTGCCACCAGTGGGCAGCCGCCTGAGGGTGAGCAGTTCTTC. It is translated as CATSGQPPEGEQFF.

This clonotype was recorded a few times. The chain recombines TRBV5-1 with TRBJ2-3; D not resolved. The ends were cut back, 0 bases at V and 2 bases at J, with 10 bases in the middle. From germline, CDR1 is SGHRS and CDR2 YFSETQ. CDR3 length: 15 residues. The CDR3 sequence is CASSLDRKSTDTQYF. The DNA of the CDR3 is TGCGCCAGCAGCTTGGACAGAAAGTCCACAGATACGCAGTATTTT.

This clonotype was observed a handful of times. The rearrangement uses TRBV19 and TRBJ2-1, with 12 positions matching TRBD2. V lost 4 bases, J lost 9 bases, and 13 bases stayed unmatched. From germline, CDR1 is LNHDA and CDR2 SQIVND (reference sequence). This CDR3 is 17 amino acids long. Here the CDR3 DNA reads TGTGCCAGTAGTAGTGGTGGTCTAGCGGGAGGGCCGAGTGAGCAGTTCTTC. Protein product: CASSSGGLAGGPSEQFF.

This clonotype was detected ten times or more. CDR3 loop: CASSSTTSNEQFF. DNA of the CDR3: TGTGCCAGCAGTTCCACTACTTCCAATGAGCAGTTCTTC. The chain combines TRBV12-3 or TRBV12-4 with TRBJ2-1; D remains unclear. The CDR3 covers 13 residues. The V end lost 4 bases, the J end lost 6 bases, and 10 bases lay between the germline ends.

This clonotype occurred many times. The gene calls are TRBV29-1 and TRBJ2-1; 8 nucleotides align to TRBD2. V was pared by 3 bases and J by 8 bases, with 6 bases of the junction left unmatched. Germline V gives CDR1 SQVTM, CDR2 ANQGSEA. There are 13 residues in the CDR3. The CDR3 nucleotides read TGCAGCGTTGATACGGGGGGGCACTATGAGCAGTTCTTC. This translates into CSVDTGGHYEQFF.

The CDR3 region has the DNA TGTGCCAGCAGCCCACAGGGTAACATGAACACTGAAGCTTTCTTT. It translates to CASSPQGNMNTEAFF. The V gene is TRBV12-3 or TRBV12-4, the J gene TRBJ1-1, with a tentative D call TRBD1 (6 bases). V gave up 6 bases and J gave up 0 bases, with 14 bases separating them. The length of the CDR3 is 15 residues.

There are many counts of this clonotype. This sequence joins TRBV5-5 and TRBJ2-1, with a possible D match to TRBD2 (6 bases). Germline V lookup: CDR1 SGHKS, CDR2 YYEKEE (reference sequence). This CDR3 comprises 12 residues. Trimming removed 5 bases from V and 16 bases from J, with 19 bases in between. The CDR3 protein is CASRSSDHGLFF. The DNA for the CDR3 is TGTGCCAGCAGATCTAGCGATCATGGGCTCTTCTTC.

This clonotype was recorded many times. The chain carries TRBV12-3 or TRBV12-4 and TRBJ2-1; TRBD2 aligns across 8 bases. The trim removed 6 bases at V and 3 bases at J, leaving 10 bases unmatched. This CDR3 comprises 16 residues. CDR3 sequence reads: CASRIQGLEVYNEQFF. The CDR3 coding sequence is TGTGCCAGCAGGATACAGGGACTAGAAGTCTACAATGAGCAGTTCTTC.

V and J are TRBV10-1 and TRBJ1-3, with a tentative D call TRBD1 (5 bases). The CDR3 is made up of 14 amino acids. In germline, CDR1 is WNHNN, CDR2 SYGVQD (reference sequence). Trimming left V 3 bases short and J 0 bases short, with 6 bases between. CDR3 DNA sequence: TGCGCCAGCAGTGATGGGGGCTCTGGAAACACCATATATTTT. Translating it yields CASSDGGSGNTIYF.

The V and J genes are TRBV20-1 and TRBJ2-7; the D is unclear. The CDR3 has 14 residues. Germline-derived CDR1 and CDR2 are DFQATT and SNEGSKA (reference sequence). Trimming took off 0 bases at V and 6 bases at J, with 15 bases between the two ends. In DNA form, the CDR3 reads TGCAGTGCTAGAGAACCAAGGGAAGGATTCGAGCAGTACTTC. This encodes CSAREPREGFEQYF.

This clonotype was observed at least ten times. J is TRBJ2-3 and V is TRBV4-1; 11 bases agree with TRBD2. Germline V gene lookup returns CDR1 MGHRA and CDR2 YSYEKL. Trimming removed 3 bases from V and 7 bases from J; junction bases left unmatched: 6. The CDR3 runs to 15 residues. The CDR3 sequence: CASSQAGTSGYTQYF. CDR3 bases: TGCGCCAGCAGCCAGGCCGGGACTAGCGGATATACGCAGTATTTT.

This clonotype was seen more than once but under ten times. The chain joins TRBV15 to TRBJ1-4; D perhaps matches TRBD1 (5 bases). Trimming took off 5 bases at V and 8 bases at J, with 15 bases between the two ends. CDR3 size: 14 residues. Germline-derived CDR1 and CDR2 are LNHNV and YYDKDF (reference sequence). Here the CDR3 DNA reads TGTGCCACCAGCGGGGATACCTGGGGGGAAAAACTGTTTTTT. Translating it yields CATSGDTWGEKLFF.

This clonotype was detected many times. The CDR3 DNA follows: TGTGCCAGCAGTTTATTCGGACAGGGTAATTCACCCCTCCACTTT. Its protein is CASSLFGQGNSPLHF. The V call is TRBV27, the J call TRBJ1-6; 8 bases are shared with TRBD1. V gave up 1 base and J gave up 6 bases; unmatched junction bases: 2. The CDR3 is made up of 15 amino acids. Germline CDR1 and CDR2: MNHEY and SMNVEV (reference sequence).

This clonotype appeared many times. This chain connects TRBV12-3 or TRBV12-4 to TRBJ1-3; possibly TRBD1 for D (5 bases). The CDR3 runs to 14 residues. Trimming left V 6 bases short and J 2 bases short, with 11 bases between. The CDR3 sequence is CASRNQGAGNTIYF. In DNA form, the CDR3 reads TGTGCCAGCAGAAACCAGGGAGCTGGAAACACCATATATTTT.

The rearrangement joins TRBV20-1 to TRBJ2-2, with 14 bases that match TRBD2. This CDR3 contains 16 residues. Germline V CDR1 and CDR2: DFQATT, SNEGSKA (reference sequence). J gave up 8 bases and V 2 bases, and 7 bases lay outside the gene matches. As DNA, the CDR3 is TGCAGTGCTAGATTGGGACTAGCGGGAGTCCCTGGGGAGCTGTTTTTT. The encoded protein is CSARLGLAGVPGELFF.

This clonotype was seen at least ten times. V and J are TRBV12-3 or TRBV12-4 and TRBJ2-7, with TRBD2 identical over 8 bases. J was trimmed by 5 bases and V by 7 bases; bases with no gene match: 13. The CDR3 is 15 residues long. CDR3 sequence: CASKQDSGIHDEQYF. CDR3 DNA: TGTGCCAGCAAGCAGGATAGCGGGATTCACGACGAGCAGTACTTC.

This clonotype has a count of ten or more. The chain combines TRBV28 with TRBJ2-7; D not certain. CDR1 and CDR2 (germline): MDHEN, SYDVKM. With 2 bases removed from V and 2 bases from J, the gap between germline ends came to 10 bases. The CDR3 totals 14 residues. CDR3: CASSLSLPPYEQYF. In DNA, the CDR3 is TGTGCCAGCAGTTTAAGTCTTCCTCCCTACGAGCAGTACTTC.

The chain employs TRBV12-3 or TRBV12-4 and TRBJ1-1; the match to TRBD1 covers 8 bases. The length of the CDR3 is 12 residues. Unmatched junction bases numbered 3, after V lost 4 bases and J lost 8 bases. The CDR3 DNA is TGTGCCAGCAGTTACCGACAGGGGGAAGCTTTCTTT. Translated: CASSYRQGEAFF.

There are many counts of this clonotype. This chain connects TRBV6-1 to TRBJ2-1; 9 bases map to TRBD2. The junction had 9 bases not matched to a gene; V was cut back by 6 bases and J by 6 bases. Per the germline V gene, CDR1 is MNHNS and CDR2 is SASEGT. This CDR3 comprises 15 residues. CDR3 protein: CASSGRVAGANEQFF. The CDR3 nucleotides read TGTGCCAGCAGCGGCCGGGTAGCGGGAGCCAATGAGCAGTTCTTC.

This clonotype appeared once. A junction boundary mismatches the germline segment, possibly from a read error. The J gene is TRBJ2-1, the V gene TRBV9, with D perhaps matching TRBD2 (6 bases). Germline CDR1 SGDLS, CDR2 YYNGEE. The CDR3 contains 15 residues. In nucleotides, the CDR3 is TGTGCCTGCAGCGTAGGGTCGGGAGCCCTTCCGGAGCAGTTCTTC. It yields the protein CACSVGSGALPEQFF. The full variable domain, with the rest looked up from reference TRBV9 and TRBJ2-1, is DSGVTQTPKHLITATGQRVTLRCSPRSGDLSVYWYQQSLDQGLQFLIQYYNGEERAKGNILERFSAQQFPDLHSELNLSSLELGDSALYFCACSVGSGALPEQFFGPGTRLTVL.